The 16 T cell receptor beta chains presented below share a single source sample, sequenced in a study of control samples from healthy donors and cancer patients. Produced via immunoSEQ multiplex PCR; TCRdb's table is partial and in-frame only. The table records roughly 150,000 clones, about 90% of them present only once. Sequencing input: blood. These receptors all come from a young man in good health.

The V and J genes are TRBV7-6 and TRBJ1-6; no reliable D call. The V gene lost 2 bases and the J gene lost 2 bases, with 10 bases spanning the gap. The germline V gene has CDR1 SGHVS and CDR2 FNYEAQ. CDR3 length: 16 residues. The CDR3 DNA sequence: TGTGCCAGCAGCTTAAGCCAGGATCCCTATAATTCACCCCTCCACTTT. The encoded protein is CASSLSQDPYNSPLHF.

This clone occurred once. The CDR3 DNA sequence: TGTGCCAGCAGCTTATCCCCGGACGCGAACACCGGGGAGCTGTTTTTT. Translated: CASSLSPDANTGELFF. The gene calls are TRBV7-6 and TRBJ2-2; D unclear. CDR3 size: 16 residues. The V end lost 2 bases, the J end lost 0 bases, and 10 bases lay between the germline ends. The germline V gene encodes CDR1 SGHVS and CDR2 FNYEAQ.

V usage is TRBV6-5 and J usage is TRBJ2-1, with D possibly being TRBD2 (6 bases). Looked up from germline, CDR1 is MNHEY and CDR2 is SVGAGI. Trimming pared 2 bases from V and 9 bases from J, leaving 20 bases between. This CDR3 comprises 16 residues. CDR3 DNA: TGTGCCAGCAGTTACAGCGGCCGGGACTCCGTCAGTGAGCAGTTCTTC. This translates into CASSYSGRDSVSEQFF.

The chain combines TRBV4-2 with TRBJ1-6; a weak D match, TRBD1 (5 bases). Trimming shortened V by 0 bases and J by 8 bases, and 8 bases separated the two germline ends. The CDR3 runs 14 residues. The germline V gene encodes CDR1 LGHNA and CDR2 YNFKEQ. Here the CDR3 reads CASSQDPRDSPLHF. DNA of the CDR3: TGTGCCAGCAGCCAAGATCCCAGGGATTCACCCCTCCACTTT.

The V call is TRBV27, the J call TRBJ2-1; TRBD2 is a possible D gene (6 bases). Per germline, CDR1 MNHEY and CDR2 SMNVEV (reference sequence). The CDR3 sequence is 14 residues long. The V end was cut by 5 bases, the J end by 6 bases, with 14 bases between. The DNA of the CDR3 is TGTGCCAGCAGTATCCCGGGACTGTTCAATGAGCAGTTCTTC. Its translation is CASSIPGLFNEQFF.

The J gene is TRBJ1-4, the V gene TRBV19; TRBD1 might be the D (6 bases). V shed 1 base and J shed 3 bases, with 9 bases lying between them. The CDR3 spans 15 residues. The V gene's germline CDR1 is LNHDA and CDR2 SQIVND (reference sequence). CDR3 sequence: CASSIVRQANEKLFF. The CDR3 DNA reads TGTGCCAGTAGTATAGTTAGACAGGCTAATGAAAAACTGTTTTTT.

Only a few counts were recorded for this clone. CDR3 in DNA: TGCGCCAGCAGTCAGACGGTAAATCAGCCCCAGCATTTT. Its protein product is CASSQTVNQPQHF. The genes are TRBV23-1 and TRBJ1-5; no firm D call. TRBV23-1 is an open reading frame whose function is uncertain. The CDR3 runs 13 residues. V lost 3 bases, J lost 4 bases, and 7 bases lay in between.

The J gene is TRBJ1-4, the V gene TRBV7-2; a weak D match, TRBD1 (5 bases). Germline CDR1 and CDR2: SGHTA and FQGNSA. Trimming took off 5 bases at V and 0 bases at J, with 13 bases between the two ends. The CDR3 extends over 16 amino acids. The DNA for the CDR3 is TGTGCCAGCAGCCAAGGGACGGCGACAACTAATGAAAAACTGTTTTTT. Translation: CASSQGTATTNEKLFF.

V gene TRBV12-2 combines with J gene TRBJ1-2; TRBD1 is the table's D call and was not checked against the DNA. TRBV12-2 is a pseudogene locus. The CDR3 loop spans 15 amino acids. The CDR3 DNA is TGTGCAAGTCGCCCCCCCCGGGCAGGGGTGAATGGCTACACCTTC. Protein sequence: CASRPPRAGVNGYTF.

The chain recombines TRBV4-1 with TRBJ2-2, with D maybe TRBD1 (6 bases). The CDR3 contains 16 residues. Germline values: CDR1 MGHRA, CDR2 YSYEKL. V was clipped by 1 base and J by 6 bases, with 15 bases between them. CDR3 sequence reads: CASSQGVQGRAGELFF. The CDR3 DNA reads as TGCGCCAGCAGCCAAGGAGTACAGGGACGCGCCGGGGAGCTGTTTTTT.

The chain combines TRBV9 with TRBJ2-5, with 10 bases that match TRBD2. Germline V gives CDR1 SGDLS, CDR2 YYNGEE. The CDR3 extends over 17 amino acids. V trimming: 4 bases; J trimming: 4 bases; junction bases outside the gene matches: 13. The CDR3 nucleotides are TGTGCCAGCAGCACATCTAGCGGGGGCGGTCCTCCAGAGACCCAGTACTTC. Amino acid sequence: CASSTSSGGGPPETQYF.

CDR3 in amino acids: CASSYGTYSGANVLTF. In DNA, the CDR3 is TGTGCCAGCAGTTACGGCACCTACTCTGGGGCCAACGTCCTGACTTTC. This chain joins TRBV6-6 and TRBJ2-6; D unclear. Trimming shortened V by 2 bases and J by 0 bases, and 8 bases separated the two germline ends. Germline CDR1 is MNHNY and CDR2 is SVGAGI (reference sequence). There are 16 residues in the CDR3.

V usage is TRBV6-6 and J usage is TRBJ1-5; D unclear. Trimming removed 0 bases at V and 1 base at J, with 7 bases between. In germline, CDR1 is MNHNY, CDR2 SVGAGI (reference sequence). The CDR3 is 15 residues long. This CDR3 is CASSYSRSSNQPQHF. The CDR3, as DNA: TGTGCCAGCAGTTACTCTCGGTCCAGCAATCAGCCCCAGCATTTT.

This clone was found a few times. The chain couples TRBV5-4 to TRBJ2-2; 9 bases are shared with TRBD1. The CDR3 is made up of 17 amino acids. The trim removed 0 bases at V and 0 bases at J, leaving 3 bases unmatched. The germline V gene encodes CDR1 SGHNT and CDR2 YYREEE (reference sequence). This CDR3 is CASSLGGQGPNTGELFF. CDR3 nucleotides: TGTGCCAGCAGCTTGGGGGGACAGGGCCCGAACACCGGGGAGCTGTTTTTT.

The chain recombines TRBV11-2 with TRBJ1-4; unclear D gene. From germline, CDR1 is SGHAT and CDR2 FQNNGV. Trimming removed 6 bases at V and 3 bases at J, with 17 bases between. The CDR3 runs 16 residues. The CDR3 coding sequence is TGTGCCAGCAGGCGTTATATTGGGCGGGCTAATGAAAAACTGTTTTTT. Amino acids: CASRRYIGRANEKLFF.

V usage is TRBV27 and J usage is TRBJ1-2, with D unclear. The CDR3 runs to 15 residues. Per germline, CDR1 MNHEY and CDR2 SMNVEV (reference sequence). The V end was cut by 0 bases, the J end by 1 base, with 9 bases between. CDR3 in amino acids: CASSLSTGLNYGYTF. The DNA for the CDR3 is TGTGCCAGCAGTTTATCAACGGGCCTTAACTATGGCTACACCTTC.